Listed below are T cell receptor beta chains from one sample, sequenced in a study of cytomegalovirus exposure and HLA in healthy donors. Profiled with immunoSEQ multiplex PCR; TCRdb holds only in-frame clones, not every one. This sample yields about 150,000 clones, of which about 86% are seen a single time; 2% to 2.5% belongs to the top ten. Sequencing used PBMCs. These receptors came from a human donor in good health. Each CDR3 is given with its conserved first and last residue. Each record gives: clone size, V gene, D gene, J gene, CDR3 DNA, CDR3 protein. D genes are given only for firm matches. Where a row states a size, it is once, few, many or the class of an expanded clone; other rows omit it.

.	TRBV28	.	TRBJ1-2	TGTGCCAGCAGTTTTGAGGATGTGAGGTACGACTATGGCTACACCTTC	CASSFEDVRYDYGYTF
.	TRBV9	TRBD1	TRBJ1-2	TGTGCCAGCAGCCTGATGACAGGGAACTATGGCTACACCTTC	CASSLMTGNYGYTF
.	TRBV5-1	.	TRBJ1-5	TGCGCCAGCAGCTTAACAGGGATCAATCAGCCCCAGCATTTT	CASSLTGINQPQHF
.	TRBV30	.	TRBJ2-3	TGTGCCTGGAGCCCTTCTAGGAGCACAGATACGCAGTATTTT	CAWSPSRSTDTQYF
.	TRBV6-6	.	TRBJ2-5	TGTGCCAGCAGTTACCAGGGGGGACTGCAAGAGACCCAGTACTTC	CASSYQGGLQETQYF
.	TRBV6-5	TRBD1	TRBJ2-1	TGTGCCATAGCCCGGGACAGGGGTGTCAATGAGCAGTTCTTC	CAIARDRGVNEQFF
.	TRBV18	TRBD1	TRBJ1-5	TGTGCCAGCTCACCAAACAGGGGAGTGGAGCCCCAGCATTTT	CASSPNRGVEPQHF
.	TRBV30	.	TRBJ1-3	TGTGCCGAGGAGGACAGTAAGGTCGGAAACACCATATATTTT	CAEEDSKVGNTIYF
few	TRBV25-1	.	TRBJ1-5	TGTGCCAGCAGTACTACAGGGTCCAATCAGCCCCAGCATTTT	CASSTTGSNQPQHF
.	TRBV5-1	TRBD1	TRBJ1-1	TGCACCAGCAGCTCCGGGACAGGGGCTGAAGCTTTCTTT	CTSSSGTGAEAFF
.	TRBV10-2	.	TRBJ2-2	.	CASSERRAGELFF
.	TRBV7-6	.	TRBJ1-3	TGTGCCAGCAGCTTAGTGGGCCTCGTGGGAAACACCATATATTTT	CASSLVGLVGNTIYF
.	TRBV29-1	.	TRBJ2-3	TGCAGCGTTCGAGGACAGACAGATACGCAGTATTTT	CSVRGQTDTQYF
.	TRBV7-2	.	TRBJ1-1	TGTGCCAGCAGCTCCACACAGGGTTTGAACACTGAAGCTTTCTTT	CASSSTQGLNTEAFF
.	TRBV9	.	TRBJ2-1	TGTGCCAGCAGCGTAGTCGGAGCCACGTCTTACAATGAGCAGTTCTTC	CASSVVGATSYNEQFF
.	TRBV5-4	.	TRBJ2-1	TGTGCCAGCAGCTTGGAAGCTAATGAGCAGTTCTTC	CASSLEANEQFF
.	TRBV11-2	TRBD2	TRBJ2-7	TGTGCCAGCAGTTCCGGGACTAGCGGCGAGCAGTACTTC	CASSSGTSGEQYF
.	TRBV4-1	.	TRBJ2-2	TGCGCCACCCGCCATTATGGGGGGACCGGGGAGCTGTTTTTT	CATRHYGGTGELFF
once	TRBV12-5	.	TRBJ1-2	TGTGCTAGTGGTCTTTTTGGCTACACCTTC	CASGLFGYTF
.	TRBV11-2	.	TRBJ2-7	TGTGCCAGCAGCCCGATCTCGAGGAACCGCCGCTCCTACGAGCAGTACTTC	CASSPISRNRRSYEQYF
.	TRBV5-5	.	TRBJ2-1	TGTGCCAGCAGCCCAACAGGGCTAGAGCAGTTCTTC	CASSPTGLEQFF
.	TRBV6-5	.	TRBJ2-7	TGTGCCAGCAGTTATGGCGAGGACTACGAGCAGTACTTC	CASSYGEDYEQYF
.	TRBV19	.	TRBJ2-2	TGTGCCAGTAACAGGCGGAACACCGGGGAGCTGTTTTTT	CASNRRNTGELFF
.	TRBV27	TRBD1	TRBJ2-6	TGTGCCAGCAGTTTCCAAAGGACAGGGGGATTAGGTGGGGCCAACGTCCTGACTTTC	CASSFQRTGGLGGANVLTF
.	TRBV27	TRBD1	TRBJ2-5	TGTGCCAGCAGAAAGGCGGGCCTCCAGGACAGGAAACAAGAGACCCAGTACTTC	CASRKAGLQDRKQETQYF
.	TRBV5-1	.	TRBJ2-1	TGCGCCAGCAGCTTCTCGGGGTACAATGAGCAGTTCTTC	CASSFSGYNEQFF
.	TRBV29-1	TRBD2	TRBJ2-1	TGCAGCGTTATTAGCGGGAGTGAGCAGTTCTTC	CSVISGSEQFF
.	TRBV6-5	.	TRBJ2-7	TGTGCCAGCAGTTACTTTTTCTTGGGCAGGCCCTACGAGCAGTACTTC	CASSYFFLGRPYEQYF
.	TRBV5-4	TRBD1	TRBJ1-1	TGTGCCAGCAGCAACCGGGACAGGGGGAGGGACACTGAAGCTTTCTTT	CASSNRDRGRDTEAFF
.	TRBV18	TRBD1	TRBJ2-5	TGTGCCAGCTCACTCCGGGACAGGGAGACCCAGTACTTC	CASSLRDRETQYF
.	TRBV9	TRBD2	TRBJ2-7	TGTGCCAGCAGCGCCAGCGGGAACGATTACGAGCAGTACTTC	CASSASGNDYEQYF
.	TRBV4-2	.	TRBJ1-5	TGTGCCAGCAGCCAAGATCGGGGTCAGCCCCAGCATTTT	CASSQDRGQPQHF
.	TRBV4-1	.	TRBJ2-7	TGCGCCAGCAGCCCGGACTTGGCCTCCTACGAGCAGTACTTC	CASSPDLASYEQYF
.	TRBV5-4	TRBD1	TRBJ2-2	TGTGCCAGCAGCTTCAGTACAGGGGGGACCGGGGAGCTGTTTTTT	CASSFSTGGTGELFF
.	TRBV2	.	TRBJ1-3	TGTGCCAGCAGTGCCCAGGTTTCGAGCTCTGGAAACACCATATATTTT	CASSAQVSSSGNTIYF
.	TRBV28	.	TRBJ2-1	TGTGCCAGCAGTTTTAGCTTCTCCTACAATGAGCAGTTCTTC	CASSFSFSYNEQFF
.	TRBV19	TRBD1	TRBJ2-7	TGTGCCAGTAGTACCAGACAGGGCTACGAGCAGTACTTC	CASSTRQGYEQYF
.	TRBV5-1	.	TRBJ1-1	TGCGCCAGCAGCTCCGGAGGAGTGGGGGCAATGAACACTGAAGCTTTCTTT	CASSSGGVGAMNTEAFF
.	TRBV6-5	TRBD2	TRBJ2-1	TGTGCCAGCAGTTACGGACTAGCGCCGAACAATGAGCAGTTCTTC	CASSYGLAPNNEQFF
.	TRBV19	TRBD1	TRBJ1-1	TGTGCCAGTAGTAGCGGACAGGGTAAGGGTGAAGCTTTCTTT	CASSSGQGKGEAFF
.	TRBV4-3	TRBD2	TRBJ2-3	TGCGCCAGCAGCCAAGTTGTGTGGACCTGGACTAGCGGGAGCACAGATACGCAGTATTTT	CASSQVVWTWTSGSTDTQYF
.	TRBV25-1	.	TRBJ2-7	TGTGCCAGCAGTGACGGGGGCTACGAGCAGTACTTC	CASSDGGYEQYF
few	TRBV14	.	TRBJ1-2	TGTGCCAGCAGCCAGAACTTACGCTATGGCTACACCTTC	CASSQNLRYGYTF
.	TRBV5-5	TRBD1	TRBJ2-3	TGTGCCAGCAGCCTCGACAGGGTAGCAGATACGCAGTATTTT	CASSLDRVADTQYF
.	TRBV5-1	.	TRBJ1-2	TGCGCCAGCAGCCTGGGGAGGGGAACCCTCTATGGCTACACCTTC	CASSLGRGTLYGYTF
.	TRBV4-1	.	TRBJ1-1	TGCGCCAGCAGCCCTCCTCGGGAGAACACTGAAGCTTTCTTT	CASSPPRENTEAFF
.	TRBV7-3	TRBD2	TRBJ2-1	TGTGCCAGCAGCTTAAGTCGGCCGGGACTAGCGGGGGTAGTCGACAATGAGCAGTTCTTC	CASSLSRPGLAGVVDNEQFF
.	TRBV9	.	TRBJ1-2	TGTGCCAGCAGCGTAGGCGCGGGGTTCAACCGCACCTTC	CASSVGAGFNRTF
.	TRBV9	TRBD2	TRBJ2-5	TGTGCCAGCAGCGTTACGACTAGCGGAGGCCGGGAGACCCAGTACTTC	CASSVTTSGGRETQYF
.	TRBV11-2	.	TRBJ2-7	TGTGCCAGCAGCTTAGAGGGGCTGGTCTACGAGCAGTACTTC	CASSLEGLVYEQYF
.	TRBV7-8	.	TRBJ1-5	TGTGCCAGCAGCCCCCAAATTAGACAGCCCCAGCATTTT	CASSPQIRQPQHF
.	TRBV27	TRBD1	TRBJ2-7	TGTGCCAGCAAGTTTTGGGACAGGGATAACTACGAGCAGTACTTC	CASKFWDRDNYEQYF
.	TRBV15	TRBD2	TRBJ2-1	TGTGCCACCAGCAGAGCAGCGGGGTTTAGGAATGAGCAGTTCTTC	CATSRAAGFRNEQFF